The present entry profiles one TCR beta chain with its context. Its matching antigen is unknown. TCRdb independently ran MiXCR on the RACE reads; one entry per CDR3 protein. The sample comprises around 260,000 distinct CDR3 sequences, over 8% of which are singletons, and 2.3% rests with the top ten. Time point noted: pre-sensitization, week 0. Treatment specified: therapeutic diphenylcyclopropenone sensitization with weekly scalp DPC. The data are from a study of human T cells and chemical hapten exposure. Study context: Patients, predominantly female, presented with alopecia areata, totalis or universalis.

Study-wide results and caveats: Expanded TCRs showed more large CDR3 clusters than pre-sensitization or healthy control sets.

V lost 1 base, J lost 5 bases, and 9 bases stayed unmatched. The V gene's germline CDR1 is MGHRA and CDR2 YSYEKL. The CDR3 consists of 17 residues. Sequencing used whole blood, obtained in connection with sensitization to the hapten diphenylcyclopropenone (DPC). J is TRBJ2-1 and V is TRBV4-1; 9 nucleotides match TRBD2. This TCR was recovered from a woman between 40 and 55 years old with alopecia areata. Some clones in this sample may be carry-over from other donors' samples. The DNA of the CDR3 is TGCGCCAGCAGCCAAGGGTTAGCGGGAGTCGGGCACAATGAGCAGTTCTTC. Amino acid sequence: CASSQGLAGVGHNEQFF.